These T cell receptor beta chains were read from a single sample in a study of shared clonotypes between healthy human individuals. Clones were sequenced by immunoSEQ multiplex PCR, and TCRdb holds only the in-frame ones, with some missing. The sample lists some 2,500,000 clones; 85% to 95% were seen once. The sample was naive CD4+ T cells from PBMCs. The receptors stem from a man in his late teens or twenties in good health. Some clones in this sample may be carry-over from other donors' samples. Each CDR3 is given without its conserved first and last residue. Where a row states a size, it is once, few, many or the class of an expanded clone; other rows omit it.

TRBV5-1	NA	TRBJ2-2	ASSLVVSGTGELF
TRBV28	NA	TRBJ2-7	ASSAPGRGYYEQY
TRBV29-1	once	TRBJ2-4	SVARGAGIQY
TRBV6-6	NA	TRBJ1-5	ASSYSSGQGGQPQH
TRBV7-2	NA	TRBJ2-3	ASRLHRASTDTQY
TRBV15	NA	TRBJ2-3	ATSRGLAGVTDTQY
TRBV18	once	TRBJ2-7	ASSLLGPPQREGYEQY
TRBV5-1	NA	TRBJ1-5	ASSLAPLQPQH
TRBV27	NA	TRBJ2-7	ASSRGTGPPYEQY
TRBV27	NA	TRBJ1-5	ASSWEETPSNQPQH
TRBV30	NA	TRBJ2-3	ALRQTDTQY
TRBV6-1	few	TRBJ1-4	ASSEASRVSGKLF
TRBV5-1	once	TRBJ2-1	ASSLGGGANEQF
TRBV30	once	NA	AWRDTSYEQY
TRBV6-1	NA	TRBJ2-5	ASTWTPSETQY
TRBV19	NA	TRBJ2-7	ASSPRGSTFGGDEQY
TRBV7-2	NA	TRBJ1-1	ASSLLQGSTEAF
TRBV27	NA	TRBJ2-7	ASSRGKNPGEQY
TRBV9	NA	TRBJ2-1	ASSVGTPGGNEQF
TRBV5-1	NA	TRBJ2-2	ASSPERPGVGELF
TRBV29-1	NA	TRBJ2-1	SVVGQGTDWSYNEQF
TRBV5-1	NA	TRBJ2-7	ASSLEVGDYGQY
TRBV27	NA	TRBJ2-7	ASRRQGPYEQY
TRBV7-9	NA	TRBJ2-7	ASSFDGSEQY
TRBV5-5	NA	TRBJ2-1	ASSPRIIGEQF
TRBV2	NA	TRBJ1-2	ASSEEWQASGYT
TRBV19	NA	TRBJ1-5	ASTERGAGASQPQH
TRBV11-2	NA	TRBJ2-7	ASSLVLGTPYEQY
TRBV2	NA	TRBJ2-1	ASNEQGRLYNEQF
TRBV4-1	NA	TRBJ2-3	ASSLWDRGTDTQY
TRBV7-2	NA	TRBJ2-1	ASSPFGGTGGYNEQF
TRBV7-3	NA	TRBJ2-3	ASSFGQLTDTQY
TRBV2	NA	TRBJ2-5	ASRRLAGGETQY
TRBV5-6	NA	TRBJ1-2	ASSLAPILGYT
TRBV5-1	NA	TRBJ2-3	ASSLLGGPTDTQY
TRBV5-4	NA	TRBJ2-7	ASSGTGDRWSHEQY
TRBV18	NA	TRBJ2-2	ASSPSGTALNTGELF
TRBV29-1	NA	TRBJ1-1	SVERIGQGDTEAF
TRBV18	NA	TRBJ2-1	ASSPVRLAGANEQF
TRBV28	NA	TRBJ1-5	ASSQNLQH
TRBV11-2	few	TRBJ1-1	ASSLVRQTEAF